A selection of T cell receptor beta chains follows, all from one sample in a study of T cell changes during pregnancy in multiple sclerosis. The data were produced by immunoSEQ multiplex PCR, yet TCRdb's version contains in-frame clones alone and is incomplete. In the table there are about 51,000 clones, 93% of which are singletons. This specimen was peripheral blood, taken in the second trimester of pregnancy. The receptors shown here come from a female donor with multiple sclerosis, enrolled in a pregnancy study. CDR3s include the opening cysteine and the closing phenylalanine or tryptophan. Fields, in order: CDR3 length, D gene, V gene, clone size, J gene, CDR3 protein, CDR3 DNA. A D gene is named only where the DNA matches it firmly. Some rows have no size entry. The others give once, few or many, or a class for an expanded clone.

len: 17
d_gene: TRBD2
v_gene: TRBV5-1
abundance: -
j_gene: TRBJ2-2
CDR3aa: CASSLARDSGYNGELFF
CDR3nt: TGCGCCAGCAGCTTGGCCAGGGATAGCGGGTATAACGGGGAGCTGTTTTTT

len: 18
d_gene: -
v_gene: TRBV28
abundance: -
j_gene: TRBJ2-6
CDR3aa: CASSPTTLSLSGANVLTF
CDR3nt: TGTGCCAGCAGTCCGACTACCCTTTCCTTATCTGGGGCCAACGTCCTGACTTTC

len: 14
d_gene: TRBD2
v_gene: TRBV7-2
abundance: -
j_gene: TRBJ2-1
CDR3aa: CASSGRATYNEQFF
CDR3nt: TGTGCCAGCAGCGGGAGGGCGACCTACAATGAGCAGTTCTTC

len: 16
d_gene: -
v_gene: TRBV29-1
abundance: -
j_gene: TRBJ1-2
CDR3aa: CSVEAPEQNSNYGYTF
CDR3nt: TGCAGCGTTGAAGCTCCAGAACAGAATTCTAACTATGGCTACACCTTC

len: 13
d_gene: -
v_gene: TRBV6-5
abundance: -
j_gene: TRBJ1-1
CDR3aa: CASSYSTGTEAFF
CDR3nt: TGTGCCAGCAGTTACTCGACAGGCACTGAAGCTTTCTTT

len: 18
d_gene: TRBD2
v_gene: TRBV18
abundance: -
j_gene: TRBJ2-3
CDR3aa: CASSPLGLAGVGTDTQYF
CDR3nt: TGTGCCAGCTCACCACTGGGACTAGCGGGAGTGGGCACAGATACGCAGTATTTT

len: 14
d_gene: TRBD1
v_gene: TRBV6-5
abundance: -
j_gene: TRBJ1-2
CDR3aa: CASSYSRTGLGYTF
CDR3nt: TGTGCCAGCAGTTACTCCCGGACAGGTCTGGGCTACACCTTC

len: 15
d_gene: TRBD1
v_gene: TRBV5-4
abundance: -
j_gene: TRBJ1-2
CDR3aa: CASSLGQAQASGYTF
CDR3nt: TGTGCCAGCAGCTTAGGACAGGCCCAAGCCAGTGGCTACACCTTC

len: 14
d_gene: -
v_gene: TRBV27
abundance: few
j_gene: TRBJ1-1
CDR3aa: CASSLSGEWTEAFF
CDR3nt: TGTGCCAGCAGTTTATCCGGGGAATGGACTGAAGCTTTCTTT

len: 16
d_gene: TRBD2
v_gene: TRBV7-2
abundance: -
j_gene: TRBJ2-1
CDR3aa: CASSLALTSGRAEQFF
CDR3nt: TGTGCCAGCAGCTTAGCCCTGACTAGCGGTCGAGCTGAGCAGTTCTTC

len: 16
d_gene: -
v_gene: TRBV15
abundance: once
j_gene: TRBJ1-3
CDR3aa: CATSRDGTGPGNTIYF
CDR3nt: TGTGCCACCAGCAGAGACGGTACAGGGCCTGGAAACACCATATATTTT

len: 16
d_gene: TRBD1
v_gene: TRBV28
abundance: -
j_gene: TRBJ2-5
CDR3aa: CASSSLRQGNQETQYF
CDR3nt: TGTGCCAGCAGTTCTCTCCGACAGGGGAATCAAGAGACCCAGTACTTC

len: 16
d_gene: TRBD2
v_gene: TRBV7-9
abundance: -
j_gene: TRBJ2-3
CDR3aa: CASSLVLAGATDTQYF
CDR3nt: TGTGCCAGCAGCTTAGTATTAGCGGGAGCGACAGATACGCAGTATTTT

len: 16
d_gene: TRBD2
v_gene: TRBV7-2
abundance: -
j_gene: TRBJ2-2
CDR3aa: CASSIQAGTNTGELFF
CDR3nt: TGTGCCAGCAGCATCCAAGCGGGAACGAACACCGGGGAGCTGTTTTTT

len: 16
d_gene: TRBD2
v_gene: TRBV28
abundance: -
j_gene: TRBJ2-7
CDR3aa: CASSLKSVAGSYEQYF
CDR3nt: TGTGCCAGCAGCTTGAAAAGTGTAGCGGGGTCCTACGAGCAGTACTTC

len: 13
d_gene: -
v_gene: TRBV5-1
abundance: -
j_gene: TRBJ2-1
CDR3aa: CASSLVVLNEQFF
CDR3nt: TGCGCCAGCAGCTTGGTGGTCCTAAATGAGCAGTTCTTC

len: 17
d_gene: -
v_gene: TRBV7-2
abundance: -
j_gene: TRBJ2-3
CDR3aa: CASSLRTPSASTDTQYF
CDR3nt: TGTGCCAGCAGCTTAAGAACCCCTAGCGCCAGCACAGATACGCAGTATTTT